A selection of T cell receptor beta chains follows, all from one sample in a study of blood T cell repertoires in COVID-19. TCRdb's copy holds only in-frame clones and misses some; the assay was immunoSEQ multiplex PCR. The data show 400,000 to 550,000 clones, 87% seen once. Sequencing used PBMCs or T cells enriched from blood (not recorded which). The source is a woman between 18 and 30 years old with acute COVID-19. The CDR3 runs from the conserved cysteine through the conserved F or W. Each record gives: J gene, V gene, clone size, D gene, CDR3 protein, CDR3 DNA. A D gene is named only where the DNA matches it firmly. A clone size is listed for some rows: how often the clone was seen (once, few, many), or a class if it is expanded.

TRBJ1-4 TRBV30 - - CAWRRGPIEKLFF TGTGCCTGGAGACGCGGGCCTATCGAAAAACTGTTTTTT
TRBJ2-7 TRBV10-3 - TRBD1 CAISEWDRGSYEQYF TGTGCCATCAGTGAGTGGGACAGGGGCTCCTACGAGCAGTACTTC
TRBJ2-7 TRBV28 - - CASSLDRLYEQYF TGTGCCAGCAGTTTAGACAGGCTCTACGAGCAGTACTTC
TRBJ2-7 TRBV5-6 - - CASSFGQTYEQYF TGTGCCAGCAGCTTTGGACAGACCTACGAGCAGTACTTC
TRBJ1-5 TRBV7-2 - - CASSLTGGGDQPQHF TGTGCCAGCAGTTTAACCGGGGGAGGGGATCAGCCCCAGCATTTT
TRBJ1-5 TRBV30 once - CAWSVEGHSNQPQHF TGTGCCTGGAGTGTAGAGGGACACAGCAATCAGCCCCAGCATTTT
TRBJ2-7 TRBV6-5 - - CASSLTGTSYEQYF TGTGCCAGCAGTTTGACAGGGACTTCCTACGAGCAGTACTTC
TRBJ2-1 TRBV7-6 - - CASSLEPQVGEYLYNEQFF TGTGCCAGCAGCTTAGAGCCCCAAGTAGGGGAATACCTCTACAATGAGCAGTTCTTC
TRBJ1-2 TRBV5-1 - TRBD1 CASSRDRGRQEDGYTF TGCGCCAGCAGCCGGGACAGGGGACGGCAGGAGGATGGCTACACCTTC
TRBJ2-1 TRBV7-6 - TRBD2 CASSPRLAGYNEQFF TGTGCCAGCAGCCCCCGACTAGCGGGGTATAATGAGCAGTTCTTC
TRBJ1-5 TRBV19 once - CASRWTVNQPQHF TGTGCCAGTAGATGGACAGTCAATCAGCCCCAGCATTTT
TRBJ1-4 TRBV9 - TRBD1 CASSGDRAGEKLFF TGTGCCAGCAGCGGGGACAGGGCGGGTGAAAAACTGTTTTTT
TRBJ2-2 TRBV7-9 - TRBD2 CASSRLAGANTGELFF TGTGCCAGCAGCCGACTAGCGGGAGCGAACACCGGGGAGCTGTTTTTT
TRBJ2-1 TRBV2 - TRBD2 CASSDVRGGANEQFF TGTGCCAGCAGTGACGTGCGCGGGGGGGCCAATGAGCAGTTCTTC
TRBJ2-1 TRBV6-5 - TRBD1 CASSYSIGTGSNEQFF TGTGCCAGCAGTTACTCGATTGGGACAGGATCAAATGAGCAGTTCTTC
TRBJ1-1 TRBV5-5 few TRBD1 CASSLAGTASFTEAFF TGTGCCAGCAGCTTGGCCGGGACAGCATCCTTCACTGAAGCTTTCTTT
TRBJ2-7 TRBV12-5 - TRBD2 CASGLPPRTSGDYEQYF TGTGCTAGTGGTTTGCCCCCTCGGACTAGCGGGGACTACGAGCAGTACTTC
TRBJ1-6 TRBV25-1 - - CASSEYMAEVSPLHF TGTGCCAGCAGTGAATATATGGCAGAAGTATCACCCCTCCACTTT
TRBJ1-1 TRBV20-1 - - CSAIEGLRRGEAFF TGCAGTGCTATTGAAGGGTTGAGGCGGGGTGAAGCTTTCTTT
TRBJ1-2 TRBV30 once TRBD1 CAWSATDRGENYGYTF TGTGCCTGGAGTGCCACCGACAGGGGTGAGAACTATGGCTACACCTTC
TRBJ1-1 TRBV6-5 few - CASSPGWSDTEAFF TGTGCCAGCAGTCCAGGGTGGAGTGACACTGAAGCTTTCTTT
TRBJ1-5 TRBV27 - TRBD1 CASQRTGKGPYSNQPQHF TGTGCCAGCCAGAGGACAGGAAAGGGGCCTTATAGCAATCAGCCCCAGCATTTT
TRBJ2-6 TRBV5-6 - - CASSLGTGANVLTF TGTGCCAGCAGCTTAGGGACAGGGGCCAACGTCCTGACTTTC
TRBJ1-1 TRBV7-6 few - CASSLSPGENTEAFF TGTGCCAGCAGCTTATCCCCGGGGGAGAACACTGAAGCTTTCTTT
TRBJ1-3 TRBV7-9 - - CASSLIQGNTIYF TGTGCCAGCAGCTTGATACAGGGAAACACCATATATTTT
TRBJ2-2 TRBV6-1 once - CASSEVGGRYTGELFF TGTGCCAGCAGTGAAGTTGGAGGGAGATACACCGGGGAGCTGTTTTTT
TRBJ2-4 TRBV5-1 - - CASSLVEGENIQYF TGCGCCAGCAGCTTGGTTGAGGGCGAAAACATTCAGTACTTC
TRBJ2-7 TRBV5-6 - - CASSLSGPREQYF TGTGCCAGCAGCCTATCCGGCCCGAGGGAGCAGTACTTC
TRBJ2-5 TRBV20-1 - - CSARTQETQYF TGCAGTGCTAGAACTCAAGAGACCCAGTACTTC
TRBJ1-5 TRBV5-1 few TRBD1 CASSPGQGFSSNQPQHF TGCGCCAGCAGCCCGGGACAGGGATTTTCTAGCAATCAGCCCCAGCATTTT
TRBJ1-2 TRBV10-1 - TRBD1 CASSESGSRGRRVYYGYTF TGCGCCAGCAGTGAGTCAGGTTCCAGGGGGCGGAGGGTCTACTATGGCTACACCTTC
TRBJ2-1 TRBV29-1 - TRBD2 CSVGSGGAISPQQFF TGCAGCGTTGGGAGCGGGGGGGCAATCTCTCCGCAGCAGTTCTTC
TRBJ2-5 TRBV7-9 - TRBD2 CASRPTSGGRETQYF TGTGCCAGCAGACCCACTAGCGGGGGCAGGGAGACCCAGTACTTC
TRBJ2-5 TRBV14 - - CASSQDWAQETQYF TGTGCCAGCAGCCAAGACTGGGCCCAAGAGACCCAGTACTTC
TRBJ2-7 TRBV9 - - CASSARGQTEQYF TGTGCCAGCAGCGCCAGGGGCCAGACCGAGCAGTACTTC
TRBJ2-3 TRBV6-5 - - CASSSSGDTQYF -
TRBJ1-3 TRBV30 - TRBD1 CAWSQGVRAGNTIYF TGTGCCTGGAGCCAGGGGGTTAGGGCTGGAAACACCATATATTTT
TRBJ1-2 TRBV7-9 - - CASSSPYNYGYTF TGTGCCAGCAGCTCTCCCTACAACTATGGCTACACCTTC
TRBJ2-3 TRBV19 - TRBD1 CASSLTFWDRPSDTQYF TGTGCCAGTAGCTTAACGTTTTGGGACAGGCCTTCCGATACGCAGTATTTT
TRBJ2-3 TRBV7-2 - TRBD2 CASSLEASGRFSTDTQYF TGTGCCAGCAGCTTAGAGGCTAGCGGGAGATTTAGCACAGATACGCAGTATTTT
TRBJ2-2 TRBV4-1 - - CASSQLRTVTGELFF TGCGCCAGCAGCCAATTGAGGACAGTCACCGGGGAGCTGTTTTTT
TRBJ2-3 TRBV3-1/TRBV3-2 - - CASSQDSDTQYF TGTGCCAGCAGCCAAGATTCGGATACGCAGTATTTT
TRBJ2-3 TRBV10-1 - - CASSRGSSADTQYF TGCGCCAGCTCCAGGGGAAGTAGCGCAGATACGCAGTATTTT
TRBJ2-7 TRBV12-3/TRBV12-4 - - CASSVRDSYEQYF TGTGCCAGCAGTGTTCGGGACTCCTACGAGCAGTACTTC
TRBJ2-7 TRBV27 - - CASGQFYEQYF TGTGCCAGCGGACAGTTCTACGAGCAGTACTTC
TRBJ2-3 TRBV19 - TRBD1 CASSNGQGGPDTQYF TGTGCCAGTAGTAACGGACAGGGTGGGCCAGATACGCAGTATTTT
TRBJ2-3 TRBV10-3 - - CAISEYGGADTQYF TGTGCCATCAGTGAGTATGGGGGGGCCGATACGCAGTATTTT
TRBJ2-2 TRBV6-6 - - CASSYPSSAGELFF TGTGCCAGCAGTTACCCTTCTTCGGCCGGGGAGCTGTTTTTT
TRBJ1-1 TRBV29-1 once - CSVAPQGLGTEAFF TGCAGCGTTGCCCCTCAGGGATTGGGGACTGAAGCTTTCTTT
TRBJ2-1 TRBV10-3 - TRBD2 CAISKTSGSSYNEQFF TGTGCCATCAGTAAGACTAGCGGGAGCTCCTACAATGAGCAGTTCTTC
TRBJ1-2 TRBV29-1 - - CSVETDPINGYTF TGCAGCGTTGAGACTGATCCTATAAATGGCTACACCTTC
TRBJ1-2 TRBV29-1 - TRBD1 CSVEPGQGNYGYTF TGCAGCGTTGAACCGGGACAGGGGAACTATGGCTACACCTTC
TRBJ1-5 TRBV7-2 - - CASSLQGDQPQHF TGTGCCAGCAGCTTACAGGGTGATCAGCCCCAGCATTTT
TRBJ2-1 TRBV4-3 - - CASSQERLNEQFF TGCGCCAGCAGCCAAGAGCGGCTTAATGAGCAGTTCTTC
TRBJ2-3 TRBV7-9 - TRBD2 CASSQREVADTQYF TGTGCCAGCAGCCAGCGGGAGGTGGCGGATACGCAGTATTTT
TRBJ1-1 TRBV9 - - CASSVVGTYTEAFF TGTGCCAGCAGCGTAGTCGGGACTTACACTGAAGCTTTCTTT
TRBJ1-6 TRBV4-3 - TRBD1 CASSQAPGQPTTSPLHF TGCGCCAGCAGCCAAGCCCCGGGACAGCCGACAACTTCACCCCTCCACTTT
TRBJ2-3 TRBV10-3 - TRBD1 CAINDRASTDTQYF TGTGCCATCAACGACAGGGCTAGCACAGATACGCAGTATTTT
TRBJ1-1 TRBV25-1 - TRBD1 CASSEGQGTNTEAFF TGTGCCAGCAGTGAAGGACAGGGGACGAACACTGAAGCTTTCTTT
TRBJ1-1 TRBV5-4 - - CASSQQSWNTEAFF TGTGCCAGCAGCCAACAGAGCTGGAACACTGAAGCTTTCTTT